This T cell receptor (beta chain) came from a study of blood T cell repertoires in COVID-19. Profiled with immunoSEQ multiplex PCR; TCRdb holds only in-frame clones, not every one. The table shows about 120,000 clones, with roughly 85% occurring only once. Germline-derived CDR1 and CDR2 are LNHDA and SQIVND (reference sequence). Between the trimmed V and J ends, which lost 6 bases and 2 bases, there was a span of 12 bases. CDR3 length equals 14 residues. The chain has TRBV19 and TRBJ2-3; D unresolved. This TCR was recovered from a woman in her sixties or seventies with COVID-19, enrolled during active disease. Sequencing was done on a sample of peripheral blood. CDR3 sequence: CASRVGRYTDTQYF. DNA for the CDR3: TGTGCCAGTAGGGTTGGCAGGTACACAGATACGCAGTATTTT.